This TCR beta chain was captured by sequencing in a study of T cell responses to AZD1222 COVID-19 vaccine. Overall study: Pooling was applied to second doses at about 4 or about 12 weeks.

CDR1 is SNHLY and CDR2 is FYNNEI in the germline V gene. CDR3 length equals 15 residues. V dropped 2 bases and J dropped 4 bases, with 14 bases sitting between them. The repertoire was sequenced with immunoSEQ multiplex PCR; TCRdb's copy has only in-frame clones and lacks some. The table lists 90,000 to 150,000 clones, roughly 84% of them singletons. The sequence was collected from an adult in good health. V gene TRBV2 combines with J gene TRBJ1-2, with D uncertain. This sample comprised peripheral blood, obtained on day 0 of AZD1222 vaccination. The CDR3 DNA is TGTGCCAGCAGTGAATATGTAATTCATCCCTATGGCTACACCTTC. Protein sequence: CASSEYVIHPYGYTF. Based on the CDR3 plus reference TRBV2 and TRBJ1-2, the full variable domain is EPEVTQTPSHQVTQMGQEVILRCVPISNHLYFYWYRQILGQKVEFLVSFYNNEISEKSEIFDDQFSVERPDGSNFTLKIRSTKLEDSAMYFCASSEYVIHPYGYTFGSGTRLTVV.